One sample yielded the 15 T cell receptor beta chains listed below, sequenced in a study of blood T cells in healthy people across ages. For the second PCR, which ran for roughly 6 to 11 cycles, a sample-barcoded 5' primer and a J-beta primer mix were used. TCRdb used MiXCR to reprocess the 5' RACE reads, holding one entry per CDR3 protein. This table holds about 290,000 distinct CDR3 sequences, around 27% found once. Sample: blood. These TCRs come from a woman aged 70-85 years in good health.

This clonotype was detected ten times or more. This chain joins TRBV7-9 and TRBJ2-1; D unclear. From germline, CDR1 is SEHNR and CDR2 FQNEAQ (reference sequence). This CDR3 contains 14 residues. Trimming pared 3 bases from V and 2 bases from J, leaving 8 bases between. The CDR3 nucleotides are TGTGCCAGCAGCTTTCAGTGGGCCTACAATGAGCAGTTCTTC. Its translation: CASSFQWAYNEQFF.

This sequence joins TRBV5-1 and TRBJ1-4, with D hard to call. CDR1 and CDR2 (germline): SGHRS, YFSETQ. V lost 4 bases and J lost 2, with 12 bases in between. This CDR3 has 15 amino acids. The CDR3 sequence: CASSNLEGTNEKLFF. DNA for the CDR3: TGCGCCAGCAGCAATCTGGAGGGTACTAATGAAAAACTGTTTTTT.

J is TRBJ2-7 and V is TRBV7-2; D is unresolved. Trimming stripped 5 bases from V and 4 bases from J, with 9 bases between. Looked up from germline, CDR1 is SGHTA and CDR2 is FQGNSA. There are 12 residues in the CDR3. CDR3 in DNA: TGTGCCAGCAGCGCGCTGTGGTACGAGCAGTACTTC. Its translation: CASSALWYEQYF.

This clonotype showed up many times. The genes are TRBV28 and TRBJ2-7; 7 bases agree with TRBD1. CDR3 length equals 16 residues. V gave up 6 bases and J gave up 1 base; unmatched junction bases: 12. Germline CDR1 MDHEN, CDR2 SYDVKM. CDR3 sequence reads: CASSPTPLTGSYEQYF. In DNA form, the CDR3 reads TGTGCCAGCAGCCCTACCCCCCTGACAGGGTCCTACGAGCAGTACTTC.

This chain connects TRBV3-1 to TRBJ2-7; 7 positions match TRBD2. This CDR3 comprises 14 residues. CDR1 is LGHDT, CDR2 YNNKEL, per germline (reference sequence). V trimming: 1 base; J trimming: 6 bases; junction bases outside the gene matches: 6. CDR3 sequence reads: CASSQGGGTLEQYF. CDR3 nucleotides: TGTGCCAGCAGCCAAGGGGGGGGGACCCTCGAGCAGTACTTC.

A few counts support this clonotype. CDR3 residues: CASSPWGQPNYEQYF. DNA for the CDR3: TGCGCCAGCAGCCCGTGGGGACAACCGAACTACGAGCAGTACTTC. The V and J genes are TRBV5-1 and TRBJ2-5; D might be TRBD1 (6 bases). The closer fit of TRBJ2-7 to the DNA end suggests the J call may be wrong. This CDR3 contains 15 residues. Germline V lookup: CDR1 SGHRS, CDR2 YFSETQ.

This chain uses TRBV29-1 with TRBJ1-2; D gene unclear. This CDR3 is 15 amino acids long. The germline gives CDR1 SQVTM, CDR2 ANQGSEA. With 6 bases removed from V and 2 bases from J, the gap between germline ends came to 19 bases. Here the CDR3 reads CSVHPKDCCNYGYTF. Here the CDR3 DNA reads TGCAGCGTGCATCCAAAAGACTGCTGCAACTATGGCTACACCTTC.

This clonotype occurred a few times. The genes are TRBV9 and TRBJ2-6, with no clear D. The V gene's germline CDR1 is SGDLS and CDR2 YYNGEE. The length of the CDR3 is 16 residues. Trimming removed 2 bases at V and 2 bases at J, with 11 bases between. CDR3 bases: TGTGCCAGCAGCGTCCTAACGTCCCCTGGGGCCAACGTCCTGACTTTC. Amino acids: CASSVLTSPGANVLTF. The full variable domain, rest sourced from reference TRBV9 and TRBJ2-6, is DSGVTQTPKHLITATGQRVTLRCSPRSGDLSVYWYQQSLDQGLQFLIQYYNGEERAKGNILERFSAQQFPDLHSELNLSSLELGDSALYFCASSVLTSPGANVLTFGAGSRLTVL.

In its sample, this clonotype was seen a few times. The V gene is TRBV29-1, the J gene TRBJ1-1; D not certain. CDR3 length: 13 amino acids. Germline values: CDR1 SQVTM, CDR2 ANQGSEA. V was trimmed by 6 bases and J by 1 base, leaving 12 bases between them. CDR3 coding DNA: TGCAGCGTACACGGACGTGCGAACACTGAAGCTTTCTTT. Protein product: CSVHGRANTEAFF.

This clonotype was found a few times. The chain is built from TRBV29-1 and TRBJ2-1; D is unresolved. Germline V gene sequence: CDR1 SQVTM, CDR2 ANQGSEA. There are 15 residues in the CDR3. Trimming pared 5 bases from V and 5 bases from J, leaving 19 bases between. CDR3 sequence: CSVRRAVGHNNEQFF. CDR3 DNA: TGCAGCGTTCGGAGAGCAGTTGGGCATAACAATGAGCAGTTCTTC.

In this sample, this clonotype turned up a few times. This sequence joins TRBV27 and TRBJ2-2; the D is unclear. Germline V CDR1 and CDR2: MNHEY, SMNVEV (reference sequence). This CDR3 is built from 17 residues. The V end was cut by 1 base, the J end by 1 base, with 13 bases between. Here the CDR3 reads CASSLYSGGMNTGELFF. The DNA for the CDR3 is TGTGCCAGCAGTTTATATTCGGGTGGGATGAACACCGGGGAGCTGTTTTTT.

Only a few counts were recorded for this clonotype. The gene calls are TRBV18 and TRBJ2-3; D unclear. Germline loops: CDR1 KGHSH, CDR2 LQKENI. Trimming stripped 2 bases from V and 6 bases from J, with 9 bases between. The CDR3 sequence is 13 residues long. Here the CDR3 reads CASSPGRSDTQYF. In nucleotides, the CDR3 is TGTGCCAGCTCACCAGGAAGGTCGGATACGCAGTATTTT.

There are a few counts of this clonotype. This chain uses TRBV7-2 with TRBJ2-7, with D hard to call. The V and J ends lost 3 bases and 7 bases respectively, with 10 bases between them. The CDR3 loop spans 12 amino acids. Germline CDR1 SGHTA, CDR2 FQGNSA. The CDR3 here is CASSFATIEQYF. For the CDR3, the DNA is TGTGCCAGCAGCTTTGCTACTATAGAGCAGTACTTC.

This clonotype occurred many times. Here the CDR3 DNA reads TGTGCCAGCAGCCTGATGGGCAGCCAGTACAATGAGCAGTTCTTC. It specifies CASSLMGSQYNEQFF. The V gene is TRBV14, the J gene TRBJ2-1; no clear D. CDR3 length: 15 amino acids. Germline lookup yields CDR1 SGHDN and CDR2 FVKESK. The V and J ends lost 4 bases and 4 bases respectively, with 14 bases between them.

The rearrangement joins TRBV5-6 to TRBJ1-2, with D perhaps TRBD1 (6 bases). This CDR3 is 15 amino acids long. V was clipped by 1 base and J by 2 bases, with 12 bases between them. Germline V gives CDR1 SGHDT, CDR2 YYEEEE. In DNA form, the CDR3 reads TGTGCCAGCAGCTTGTACGGAGGGGGGAACTATGGCTACACCTTC. Protein product: CASSLYGGGNYGYTF.